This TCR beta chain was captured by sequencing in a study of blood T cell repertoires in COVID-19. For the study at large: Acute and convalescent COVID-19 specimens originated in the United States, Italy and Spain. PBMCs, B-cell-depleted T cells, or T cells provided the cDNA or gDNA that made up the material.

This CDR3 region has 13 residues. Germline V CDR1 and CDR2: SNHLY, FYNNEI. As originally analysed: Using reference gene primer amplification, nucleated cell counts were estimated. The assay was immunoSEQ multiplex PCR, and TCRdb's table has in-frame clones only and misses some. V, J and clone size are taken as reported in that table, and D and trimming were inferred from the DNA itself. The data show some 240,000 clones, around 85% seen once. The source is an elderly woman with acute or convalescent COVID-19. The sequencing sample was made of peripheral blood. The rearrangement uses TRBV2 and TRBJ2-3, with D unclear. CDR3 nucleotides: TGTGCAGATTCGACCAGTTTCGGGGATACGCAGTATTTT. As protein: CADSTSFGDTQYF.